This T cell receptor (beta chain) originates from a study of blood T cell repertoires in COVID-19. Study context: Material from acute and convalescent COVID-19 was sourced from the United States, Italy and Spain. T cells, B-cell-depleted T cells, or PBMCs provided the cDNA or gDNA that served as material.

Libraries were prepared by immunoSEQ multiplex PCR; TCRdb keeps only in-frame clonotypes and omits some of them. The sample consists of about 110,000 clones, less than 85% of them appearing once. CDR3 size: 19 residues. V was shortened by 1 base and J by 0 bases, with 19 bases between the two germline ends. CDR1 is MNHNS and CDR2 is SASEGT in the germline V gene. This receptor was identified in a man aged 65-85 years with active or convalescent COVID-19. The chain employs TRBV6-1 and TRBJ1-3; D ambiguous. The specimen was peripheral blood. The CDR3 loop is CASSEVGGWQLTSGNTIYF. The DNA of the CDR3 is TGTGCCAGCAGTGAAGTGGGCGGGTGGCAGTTGACCTCTGGAAACACCATATATTTT.